The 31 T cell receptor beta chains below were found in one sample sequenced in a study of shared clonotypes between healthy human individuals. Some clones are missing from TCRdb's copy, which holds only in-frame ones; the method was immunoSEQ multiplex PCR. The top ten clones hold 1.2% of a sample with 1.6 million or so clones, roughly 96% of them seen once. Sequencing input: naive CD4+ T cells sorted from blood. Subset meaning: CD45RA+ positively selected. The receptors here all came from a man aged 25-45 years in good health.

The V call is TRBV14, the J call TRBJ2-1; 12 nucleotides match TRBD2. CDR1 is SGHDN and CDR2 is FVKESK in the germline V gene. V was clipped by 4 bases and J by 4 bases; unmatched bases: 5. This CDR3 has 16 residues. The CDR3 sequence: CASSRLAGVLYNEQFF. CDR3 bases: TGTGCCAGCAGCCGACTAGCGGGAGTACTATACAATGAGCAGTTCTTC.

This chain uses TRBV10-3 with TRBJ1-1; 8 bases line up with TRBD1. The germline V gene has CDR1 ENHRY and CDR2 SYGVKD. The CDR3 runs to 14 residues. V trimming: 4 bases; J trimming: 4 bases; junction bases outside the gene matches: 5. The CDR3 DNA sequence: TGTGCCATCAGTGCTGCAGGGGGCCGCACTGAAGCTTTCTTT. It yields the protein CAISAAGGRTEAFF.

The chain links TRBV2 to TRBJ1-2, with 7 bases aligning to TRBD1. Trimming at V came to 1 base and at J to 4 bases, leaving 6 bases not matched to a gene. Germline V gene sequence: CDR1 SNHLY, CDR2 FYNNEI. The CDR3 covers 15 residues. This CDR3 is CASSEDAGGGYGYTF. CDR3 sequence (DNA): TGTGCCAGCAGTGAAGATGCAGGGGGTGGCTATGGCTACACCTTC.

This clone was counted a few times. The chain links TRBV18 to TRBJ2-3; TRBD2 matches 8 bases. CDR1 is KGHSH and CDR2 is LQKENI in the germline V gene. The J segment lost 1 base and the V segment lost 0 bases, leaving 0 bases of the junction unmatched. The CDR3 extends over 15 amino acids. The CDR3 sequence is CASSPPRGGTDTQYF. In nucleotides, the CDR3 is TGTGCCAGCTCACCACCGCGGGGGGGCACAGATACGCAGTATTTT.

The genes are TRBV28 and TRBJ2-7; D is uncertain. The CDR3 is 14 residues long. In germline, CDR1 is MDHEN, CDR2 SYDVKM. Trimming took off 4 bases at V and 1 base at J, with 11 bases between the two ends. CDR3 residues: CASSSRSLSYEQYF. The CDR3 DNA follows: TGTGCCAGCAGTTCCCGATCTCTATCCTACGAGCAGTACTTC.

As to this clone: Other DNA sequences of this sample code for an identical CDR3. V gene TRBV7-2 combines with J gene TRBJ2-7; D not resolved. Trimming left V 0 bases short and J 3 bases short, with 6 bases between. There are 13 residues in the CDR3. The germline gives CDR1 SGHTA, CDR2 FQGNSA. CDR3 sequence reads: CASSLAGGYEQYF. In DNA, the CDR3 is TGTGCCAGCAGCTTAGCGGGCGGCTACGAGCAGTACTTC.

The table lists this clone with a count of one. Additional DNA sequences in this sample encode the identical CDR3. This chain links TRBV30 with TRBJ2-7; 7 bases are a match to TRBD1. The germline gives CDR1 GTSNPN, CDR2 SVGIG (reference sequence). V was pared by 5 bases and J by 3 bases, with 4 bases of the junction left unmatched. CDR3 length: 12 amino acids. CDR3 DNA: TGTGCCTGGGACCGGGACAGCTACGAGCAGTACTTC. Encoded protein: CAWDRDSYEQYF.

The rearrangement joins TRBV18 to TRBJ2-3; 12 nucleotides align to TRBD1. The V and J ends lost 1 base and 5 bases, in that order; junction bases with no gene match: 10. Germline V CDR1 and CDR2: KGHSH, LQKENI. The CDR3 totals 18 residues. As DNA, the CDR3 is TGTGCCAGCTCACCACTTGTTCCGGGACAGGGGGCAATAGATACGCAGTATTTT. Translated, it gives CASSPLVPGQGAIDTQYF.

This rearrangement joins TRBV10-1 to TRBJ1-5; no clear D. The CDR3 is 13 residues long. CDR1 is WNHNN, CDR2 SYGVQD, per germline (reference sequence). The germline V and J ends were trimmed by 5 bases and 4 bases, with 9 bases remaining between them. CDR3 protein: CASSRALNQPQHF. The CDR3 DNA sequence: TGCGCCAGCAGTCGGGCCCTGAATCAGCCCCAGCATTTT.

This clone was detected once. This chain uses TRBV4-3 with TRBJ1-5, with TRBD1 matching over 7 bases. Germline CDR1 and CDR2: LGHNA and YSLEER. Trimming cost V 0 bases and J 1 base; bases outside gene matches: 9. The CDR3 is made up of 18 amino acids. CDR3: CASSQDLVGGSSNQPQHF. CDR3 nucleotide sequence: TGCGCCAGCAGCCAAGATCTGGTAGGGGGCTCGAGCAATCAGCCCCAGCATTTT.

V usage is TRBV7-2 and J usage is TRBJ2-5, with unresolved D. This CDR3 has 13 amino acids. Trimming cost V 5 bases and J 9 bases, with 16 bases left between them. Per germline, CDR1 SGHTA and CDR2 FQGNSA. CDR3 DNA: TGTGCCAGCAGCCGAGAAGAAATTGGGGCCCAGTACTTC. This encodes CASSREEIGAQYF.

V gene TRBV29-1 combines with J gene TRBJ1-2; D is unclear. The germline CDR1 and CDR2 sequences are SQVTM and ANQGSEA. The CDR3 is 13 residues long. Trimming left V 2 bases short and J 3 bases short, with 10 bases between. CDR3 amino acids: CSVEFAPYYGYTF. The CDR3 coding sequence is TGCAGCGTTGAATTTGCCCCTTACTATGGCTACACCTTC.

V usage is TRBV15 and J usage is TRBJ2-5; D remains unclear. The germline gives CDR1 LNHNV, CDR2 YYDKDF (reference sequence). Trimming removed 5 bases at V and 3 bases at J, with 7 bases between. This CDR3 is 12 amino acids long. CDR3 bases: TGTGCCACCAGCTCGCAAGAAGAGACCCAGTACTTC. It yields the protein CATSSQEETQYF. The full variable domain, rest sourced from reference TRBV15 and TRBJ2-5, is DAMVIQNPRYQVTQFGKPVTLSCSQTLNHNVMYWYQQKSSQAPKLLFHYYDKDFNNEADTPDNFQSRRPNTSFCFLDIRSPGLGDTAMYLCATSSQEETQYFGPGTRLLVL.

The CDR3 protein is CASSSRISGEYNEQFF. The DNA for the CDR3 is TGTGCCAGCAGCTCCAGGATCTCTGGGGAATACAATGAGCAGTTCTTC. The genes are TRBV7-8 and TRBJ2-1; D is unresolved. Germline lookup yields CDR1 SGHVS and CDR2 FQNEAQ. Trimming took off 4 bases at V and 4 bases at J, with 17 bases between the two ends. The CDR3 is 16 residues long.

The chain carries TRBV5-5 and TRBJ2-7; 7 bases are a match to TRBD2. This CDR3 is 16 amino acids long. After removal of 4 bases from V and 1 base from J, the junction contained 11 bases not matched to a gene. Germline CDR1 reads SGHKS; CDR2 reads YYEKEE (reference sequence). Written as DNA, the CDR3 is TGTGCCAGCAGCCCGAGTCCGGGACTACCGTCCTACGAGCAGTACTTC. This encodes CASSPSPGLPSYEQYF. Variable domain in full (rest from reference TRBV5-5 and TRBJ2-7): DAGVTQSPTHLIKTRGQQVTLRCSPISGHKSVSWYQQVLGQGPQFIFQYYEKEERGRGNFPDRFSARQFPNYSSELNVNALLLGDSALYLCASSPSPGLPSYEQYFGPGTRLTVT.

J is TRBJ2-7 and V is TRBV7-8; no clear D gene. This CDR3 has 12 residues. Germline CDR1 SGHVS, CDR2 FQNEAQ. The V and J ends lost 1 base and 9 bases respectively, with 10 bases between them. The CDR3 protein is CASSLDRAGQYF. The CDR3 DNA reads as TGTGCCAGCAGCTTAGACCGGGCAGGGCAGTACTTC.

V and J are TRBV6-6 and TRBJ1-2; 10 bases line up with TRBD1. The CDR3 runs 14 residues. CDR1 MNHNY and CDR2 SVGAGI come from the germline V gene (reference sequence). The trim removed 5 bases at V and 7 bases at J, leaving 7 bases unmatched. Here the CDR3 reads CASSATDRGLGYTF. CDR3 coding DNA: TGTGCCAGCAGTGCCACCGACAGGGGGCTTGGCTACACCTTC.

J is TRBJ2-6 and V is TRBV9, with a possible D match to TRBD1 (5 bases). Trimming left V 0 bases short and J 4 bases short, with 14 bases between. Per germline, CDR1 SGDLS and CDR2 YYNGEE. CDR3 length: 17 amino acids. The chain's CDR3 is CASSVASGITGANVLTF. The CDR3 DNA is TGTGCCAGCAGCGTAGCCTCAGGGATAACAGGGGCCAACGTCCTGACTTTC.

Turning to this clone: Other DNA sequences in this sample translate to the same CDR3. This chain links TRBV18 with TRBJ2-2; D unresolved. The CDR3 length is 13 residues. Germline V gene sequence: CDR1 KGHSH, CDR2 LQKENI. The V and J ends lost 2 bases and 6 bases respectively, with 7 bases between them. The CDR3 bases are TGTGCCAGCTCACCAAATAGGGCCGGGGAGCTGTTTTTT. Its protein is CASSPNRAGELFF. Full variable domain (outside the CDR3, taken from reference TRBV18 and TRBJ2-2): NAGVMQNPRHLVRRRGQEARLRCSPMKGHSHVYWYRQLPEEGLKFMVYLQKENIIDESGMPKERFSAEFPKEGPSILRIQQVVRGDSAAYFCASSPNRAGELFFGEGSRLTVL.

This clone was seen only once. The same CDR3 also results from other DNA sequences found in this sample. The CDR3 region has the DNA TGTGCCAGTAGCAGACAGGGCCCCGGGGAGCTGTTTTTT. Protein product: CASSRQGPGELFF. The chain links TRBV19 to TRBJ2-2, with 7 nucleotides matching TRBD1. Germline assignment: CDR1 LNHDA and CDR2 SQIVND (reference sequence). The junction had 4 bases not matched to a gene; V was cut back by 6 bases and J by 6 bases. This CDR3 has 13 residues. Complete variable domain (other parts from reference TRBV19 and TRBJ2-2): DGGITQSPKYLFRKEGQNVTLSCEQNLNHDAMYWYRQDPGQGLRLIYYSQIVNDFQKGDIAEGYSVSREKKESFPLTVTSAQKNPTAFYLCASSRQGPGELFFGEGSRLTVL.

This clone was seen just once. The chain employs TRBV10-3 and TRBJ2-7, with D perhaps matching TRBD1 (6 bases). The V and J ends lost 1 base and 3 bases respectively, with 10 bases between them. Germline CDR1 reads ENHRY; CDR2 reads SYGVKD. CDR3 length: 14 residues. The CDR3 sequence is CAISEFAGDYEQYF. CDR3 DNA: TGTGCCATCAGTGAGTTTGCAGGGGACTACGAGCAGTACTTC.

The CDR3 coding sequence is TGTGCCAGCAGCCCCCGGGCGGGACGGGCCGGGGAGCTGTTTTTT. Residues: CASSPRAGRAGELFF. The chain joins TRBV11-3 to TRBJ2-2, with D perhaps matching TRBD2 (6 bases). CDR1 SGHNT and CDR2 YENEEA come from the germline V gene. Trimming took off 5 bases at V and 6 bases at J, with 16 bases between the two ends. CDR3 length equals 15 residues.

This chain links TRBV27 with TRBJ1-4, with D maybe TRBD1 (5 bases). V was cut by 3 bases and J by 8 bases, with 13 bases left in between. CDR3 length: 14 amino acids. The germline V gene has CDR1 MNHEY and CDR2 SMNVEV (reference sequence). Here the CDR3 reads CASSFSGSGEKLFF. For the CDR3, the DNA is TGTGCCAGCAGTTTTTCAGGGTCGGGCGAAAAACTGTTTTTT.

The count of this clone is one. The chain carries TRBV27 and TRBJ1-2; D not resolved. Between the trimmed V and J ends, which lost 5 bases and 2 bases, there was a span of 9 bases. This CDR3 comprises 13 residues. CDR1 and CDR2 from the germline V gene are MNHEY and SMNVEV (reference sequence). CDR3 nucleotides: TGTGCCAGCAGTCCCCAGGCGAACTATGGCTACACCTTC. Its protein product is CASSPQANYGYTF.

J is TRBJ2-3 and V is TRBV7-9; D may be TRBD2 (5 bases). In germline, CDR1 is SEHNR, CDR2 FQNEAQ (reference sequence). CDR3 length: 18 residues. Trimming took off 3 bases at V and 3 bases at J, with 22 bases between the two ends. The CDR3 nucleotides read TGTGCCAGCAGCTTCGGCGGGTCGGCAGGCCTGCTGACAGATACGCAGTATTTT. It specifies CASSFGGSAGLLTDTQYF.

The V call is TRBV28, the J call TRBJ2-3; no clear D. The germline V gene has CDR1 MDHEN and CDR2 SYDVKM. Trimming stripped 8 bases from V and 2 bases from J, with 5 bases between. This CDR3 is built from 11 residues. The CDR3 spells CASGFTDTQYF. CDR3 bases: TGTGCCAGCGGCTTCACAGATACGCAGTATTTT.

This chain links TRBV28 with TRBJ1-5; D is uncertain. With 5 bases removed from V and 7 bases from J, the gap between germline ends came to 12 bases. CDR1 MDHEN and CDR2 SYDVKM come from the germline V gene. The CDR3 loop spans 13 amino acids. In DNA, the CDR3 is TGTGCCAGCAGTCGCTCCCTCAGACAGCCCCAGCATTTT. It specifies CASSRSLRQPQHF.

As for this clone: Other DNA sequences in this sample translate to the same CDR3. The V gene is TRBV5-1, the J gene TRBJ2-2; D possibly corresponds to TRBD1 (6 bases). Trimming took off 0 bases at V and 3 bases at J, with 6 bases between the two ends. In germline, CDR1 is SGHRS, CDR2 YFSETQ. The CDR3 runs to 14 residues. The CDR3 loop reads CASSLGTDTGELFF. CDR3 coding DNA: TGCGCCAGCAGCTTGGGGACAGACACCGGGGAGCTGTTTTTT.

V is TRBV5-1 and J is TRBJ2-3; D call uncertain. Looked up from germline, CDR1 is SGHRS and CDR2 is YFSETQ. The CDR3 has 15 residues. Trimming cost V 2 bases and J 2 bases, with 12 bases left between them. The DNA of the CDR3 is TGCGCCAGCAGCTTTGGATCCGGACCCACAGATACGCAGTATTTT. Its translation is CASSFGSGPTDTQYF.

J is TRBJ2-3 and V is TRBV5-1; 8 nucleotides agree with TRBD1. The V segment lost 2 bases and the J segment 5 bases; nucleotides outside the gene matches: 10. Germline V CDR1 and CDR2: SGHRS, YFSETQ. The CDR3 is made up of 16 amino acids. Here the CDR3 DNA reads TGCGCCAGCAGCTTTTCGAGACAGGGGAAGGGAGATACGCAGTATTTT. The encoded protein is CASSFSRQGKGDTQYF.

The genes are TRBV10-2 and TRBJ2-3, with TRBD2 matching 11 bases. This CDR3 has 16 amino acids. In germline, CDR1 is WSHSY, CDR2 SAAADI. Unmatched junction bases numbered 9, after V lost 8 bases and J lost 2 bases. Here the CDR3 DNA reads TGCGCCAGCCGGCCCCTAGCGGGAGGATACACAGATACGCAGTATTTT. Protein: CASRPLAGGYTDTQYF.